The clone carrying this T cell receptor (beta chain) was picked up many times. Its antigen is unidentified. The data belong to a study of T cell repertoires in cytomegalovirus infection. One entry per CDR3 protein, called by TCRdb with MiXCR from the reads. The sample carries more than 250,000 distinct CDR3 sequences, 20% to 30% recorded once. This clonotype originated in a human donor in good health (CMV status not recorded). Some clones in this sample may be carry-over from other donors' samples. Here the sequenced sample was cultured PBMCs, taken from culture after CMV antigen stimulation.

Here the CDR3 reads CASSGTQGGGETQYF. For the CDR3, the DNA is TGTGCCAGCAGCGGAACTCAGGGTGGTGGGGAGACCCAGTACTTC. V usage is TRBV7-2 and J usage is TRBJ2-5, with a possible D match to TRBD1 (5 bases). The V gene's germline CDR1 is SGHTA and CDR2 FQGNSA. CDR3 length: 15 residues. Between the trimmed V and J ends, which lost 5 bases and 5 bases, there was a span of 18 bases.